The 24 T cell receptor beta chains given below trace back to one sample, sequenced in a study of radiation and T cells in renal cell carcinoma. As to time point: blood 2 weeks post-SBRT. The treatment was: 15 Gy SBRT to primary tumor, nephrectomy 4 weeks later. Profiling relied on immunoSEQ multiplex PCR, and the TCRdb table lists in-frame clones only, not all of them. Altogether more than 65,000 clones are present, around 86% being singletons, with the ten largest covering approximately 22%. The sample consisted of blood, taken from a patient whose treatment included radiotherapy and nephrectomy. Source of these receptors: a woman aged 45-65 years with renal cell carcinoma.

V usage is TRBV14 and J usage is TRBJ2-2; TRBD2 matches at 9 bases. Germline loops: CDR1 SGHDN, CDR2 FVKESK. The V segment lost 3 bases and the J segment 3 bases; nucleotides outside the gene matches: 5. The CDR3 is 16 residues long. CDR3 loop: CASSQKTSGYTGELFF. CDR3 coding DNA: TGTGCCAGCAGCCAGAAAACTAGCGGGTACACCGGGGAGCTGTTTTTT.

The rearrangement joins TRBV9 to TRBJ2-2; TRBD2 aligns across 8 bases. The CDR3 consists of 17 residues. CDR1 is SGDLS, CDR2 YYNGEE, per germline. J was trimmed by 6 bases and V by 1 base; bases with no gene match: 11. CDR3 sequence (DNA): TGTGCCAGCAGCGTAAGCTCGGGGGGGTATTCTCCCGGGGAGCTGTTTTTT. Residues: CASSVSSGGYSPGELFF.

The rearrangement links TRBV2 to TRBJ2-1; 8 bases fit TRBD2. From germline, CDR1 is SNHLY and CDR2 FYNNEI. The junction had 7 bases not matched to a gene; V was cut back by 6 bases and J by 3 bases. This CDR3 is 15 amino acids long. The CDR3 DNA follows: TGTGCCAGCAGACAACTAGCGGCCTTCTACAATGAGCAGTTCTTC. It codes for CASRQLAAFYNEQFF.

This rearrangement joins TRBV10-1 to TRBJ2-5, with 13 bases lining up with TRBD2. CDR1 and CDR2 from the germline V gene are WNHNN and SYGVQD (reference sequence). V was clipped by 2 bases and J by 4 bases; unmatched bases: 1. This CDR3 is 15 amino acids long. The chain's CDR3 is CASSERTSGRETQYF. Written as DNA, the CDR3 is TGCGCCAGCAGTGAGAGGACTAGCGGGAGAGAGACCCAGTACTTC.

J is TRBJ1-2 and V is TRBV27; D ambiguous. CDR3 size: 12 residues. The V end lost 8 bases, the J end lost 9 bases, and 16 bases lay between the germline ends. Looked up from germline, CDR1 is MNHEY and CDR2 is SMNVEV (reference sequence). The CDR3 region is CASRRDSGSYTF. In DNA form, the CDR3 reads TGTGCCAGCCGGCGGGATTCGGGAAGCTACACCTTC.

The chain is built from TRBV7-3 and TRBJ2-5, with 8 positions matching TRBD2. The CDR3 consists of 17 residues. Trimming cost V 0 bases and J 0 bases; bases outside gene matches: 6. In germline, CDR1 is SGHTA, CDR2 FQGTGA. CDR3 DNA sequence: TGTGCCAGCAGCTTAACCGGGCGGGAGGTTTACCAAGAGACCCAGTACTTC. Its translation is CASSLTGREVYQETQYF.

V is TRBV18 and J is TRBJ2-5; D is undetermined. V lost 5 bases to trimming and J lost 5 bases, with 12 bases between them. The CDR3 is made up of 13 amino acids. Germline CDR1 and CDR2: KGHSH and LQKENI. CDR3 coding DNA: TGTGCCAGCTCATTTAACACCGGGGAGACCCAGTACTTC. Encoded protein: CASSFNTGETQYF.

This chain connects TRBV28 to TRBJ2-3; 9 bases fit TRBD1. The CDR3 has 14 residues. Germline CDR1 is MDHEN and CDR2 is SYDVKM. V dropped 8 bases and J dropped 2; count of bases not matched to a gene: 5. The CDR3 loop reads CASRRDRVTDTQYF. The CDR3 DNA is TGTGCCAGCCGCCGGGACAGGGTCACAGATACGCAGTATTTT.

Only one count was recorded for this clone. CDR3 bases: TGTGCCAGCACGCGGGCAGGGGAGGCCAAAAACATTCAGTACTTC. As protein: CASTRAGEAKNIQYF. This chain links TRBV2 with TRBJ2-4, with D possibly being TRBD1 (6 bases). Between the trimmed V and J ends, which lost 7 bases and 1 base, there was a span of 14 bases. CDR1 SNHLY and CDR2 FYNNEI come from the germline V gene. The CDR3 contains 15 residues.

This chain connects TRBV6-6 to TRBJ1-2, with 7 bases aligning to TRBD1. The length of the CDR3 is 16 residues. Losses at the gene ends were 5 bases for V and 3 bases for J; bases not matched to a gene: 12. From germline, CDR1 is MNHNY and CDR2 SVGAGI (reference sequence). The CDR3 reads CASSQYAGQNDYGYTF. CDR3 sequence (DNA): TGTGCCAGCAGTCAATACGCGGGACAGAATGACTATGGCTACACCTTC.

The genes are TRBV7-2 and TRBJ1-1; the D is unclear. This CDR3 has 13 amino acids. Germline V CDR1 and CDR2: SGHTA, FQGNSA. V lost 5 bases, J lost 8 bases, and 15 bases lay in between. The CDR3 spells CASSRTHYTEAFF. The DNA of the CDR3 is TGTGCCAGCAGCCGGACGCATTATACGGAAGCTTTCTTT.

Here the CDR3 reads CASSRPGAPEAFF. The CDR3 DNA reads as TGTGCCAGCAGTCGGCCAGGGGCCCCTGAAGCTTTCTTT. J is TRBJ1-1 and V is TRBV6-6; D might be TRBD1 (6 bases). The V end was cut by 5 bases, the J end by 6 bases, with 13 bases between. The CDR3 spans 13 residues. CDR1 is MNHNY and CDR2 is SVGAGI in the germline V gene (reference sequence).

In its sample, this clone was seen a few times. J is TRBJ2-2 and V is TRBV7-9, with TRBD1 matching over 7 bases. This CDR3 region has 15 residues. The trim removed 4 bases at V and 2 bases at J, leaving 4 bases unmatched. Germline V gene data show CDR1 as SEHNR and CDR2 as FQNEAQ (reference sequence). CDR3 DNA: TGTGCCAGCAGCTCTACAGGGGACAACACCGGGGAGCTGTTTTTT. Translated, it gives CASSSTGDNTGELFF.

The V and J genes are TRBV11-2 and TRBJ2-7, with 7 bases identical to TRBD1. Trimming removed 3 bases from V and 2 bases from J; junction bases left unmatched: 4. The CDR3 extends over 14 amino acids. Germline-derived CDR1 and CDR2 are SGHAT and FQNNGV. This CDR3 is CASSLGTAAYEQYF. As DNA, the CDR3 is TGTGCCAGCAGCTTGGGGACAGCAGCCTACGAGCAGTACTTC.

The chain employs TRBV7-9 and TRBJ2-3, with 11 bases identical to TRBD2. V was clipped by 2 bases and J by 4 bases; unmatched bases: 11. Germline values: CDR1 SEHNR, CDR2 FQNEAQ (reference sequence). CDR3 size: 18 residues. The CDR3 bases are TGTGCCAGCAGCTTACCCCCTCGACTAGCGGGAAGGGCAGATACGCAGTATTTT. Translated, it gives CASSLPPRLAGRADTQYF.

The chain combines TRBV9 with TRBJ1-4; D is unresolved. The CDR3 sequence is 17 residues long. Germline V gene data show CDR1 as SGDLS and CDR2 as YYNGEE. V lost 3 bases and J 4 bases, leaving 19 bases between the germline ends. This CDR3 is CASSEGQGRSYNEKLFF. The DNA of the CDR3 is TGTGCCAGCAGCGAGGGTCAAGGACGGAGTTATAATGAAAAACTGTTTTTT.

This CDR3 is CASSLDRGSPLHF. In nucleotides, the CDR3 is TGTGCCAGCAGCTTAGACCGGGGGTCACCCCTCCACTTT. The V gene is TRBV7-2, the J gene TRBJ1-6; D is possibly TRBD1 (5 bases). V lost 1 base and J 10 bases, leaving 8 bases between the germline ends. This CDR3 is 13 amino acids long. Germline V gene lookup returns CDR1 SGHTA and CDR2 FQGNSA.

This chain uses TRBV7-2 with TRBJ1-1; perhaps TRBD1 as D (6 bases). V lost 2 bases and J lost 3, with 10 bases in between. CDR1 SGHTA and CDR2 FQGNSA come from the germline V gene. This CDR3 spans 14 amino acids. CDR3: CASSLRGRDTEAFF. For the CDR3, the DNA is TGTGCCAGCAGCTTAAGGGGGAGAGACACTGAAGCTTTCTTT.

The chain recombines TRBV6-5 with TRBJ1-5; possible D gene TRBD1, 6 bases. Germline V gene data show CDR1 as MNHEY and CDR2 as SVGAGI. The CDR3 is 15 amino acids. V was shortened by 6 bases and J by 9 bases, with 21 bases between the two germline ends. Written as DNA, the CDR3 is TGTGCCAGCAGCCCAACACAGGGCGCCAGGACGCCCCAGCATTTT. Translating gives CASSPTQGARTPQHF.

The chain has TRBV5-1 and TRBJ2-5, with D unresolved. CDR3 size: 13 residues. Germline CDR1 and CDR2: SGHRS and YFSETQ. Trimming removed 0 bases from V and 5 bases from J, with 8 bases in between. The CDR3 spells CASSLVEGETQYF. The CDR3 DNA follows: TGCGCCAGCAGCTTGGTGGAAGGGGAGACCCAGTACTTC.

The chain joins TRBV19 to TRBJ1-2; D gene unclear. The CDR3 contains 18 residues. CDR1 LNHDA and CDR2 SQIVND come from the germline V gene (reference sequence). Trimming shortened V by 4 bases and J by 1 base, and 22 bases separated the two germline ends. This CDR3 reads CASSTNRPNRTVNYGYTF. The CDR3 DNA follows: TGTGCCAGTAGTACTAATCGACCGAATCGGACGGTTAACTATGGCTACACCTTC.

This rearrangement joins TRBV30 to TRBJ1-1; D is uncertain. The germline V and J ends were trimmed by 8 bases and 0 bases, with 16 bases remaining between them. CDR3 length: 14 residues. In germline, CDR1 is GTSNPN, CDR2 SVGIG (reference sequence). The CDR3 loop is CAGCGWPMNTEAFF. CDR3 bases: TGTGCCGGCTGCGGGTGGCCAATGAACACTGAAGCTTTCTTT. Combining the CDR3 with reference TRBV30 and TRBJ1-1 gives the whole variable domain SQTIHQWPATLVQPVGSPLSLECTVEGTSNPNLYWYRQAAGRGLQLLFYSVGIGQISSEVPQNLSASRPQDRQFILSSKKLLLSDSGFYLCAGCGWPMNTEAFFGQGTRLTVV.

The V call is TRBV21-1, the J call TRBJ2-7; the table's TRBD2 call for D was not verified on the DNA. TRBV21-1 is termed a pseudogene. This CDR3 has 16 residues. CDR3 nucleotides: TGTGCCAGCAGCAAATATGAGGGGGGGCAGGGCTACGAGCAGTACTTC. This encodes CASSKYEGGQGYEQYF.

The chain couples TRBV7-8 to TRBJ2-1; D is perhaps TRBD2 (7 bases). Germline CDR1 is SGHVS and CDR2 is FQNEAQ. The CDR3 is made up of 19 amino acids. V lost 5 bases, J lost 0 bases, and 23 bases lay in between. As DNA, the CDR3 is TGTGCCAGCAGCCAACGAGGGGGGACCGGGAGGAGCTCCTACAATGAGCAGTTCTTC. It specifies CASSQRGGTGRSSYNEQFF.